The 17 T cell receptor beta chains in this list originate from one sample, sequenced in a study of naive and memory T cell subsets. No antigen is known for these receptors. Two oligonucleotides, mixed equimolar, formed the beta constant-region primer covering TRBC1 and TRBC2. Four rounds of PCR amplified the ligated cDNA using nested alpha and beta constant-region primers plus SP2. From the UMI-ligation and nested PCR reads, TCRdb called clonotypes with MiXCR, one entry per CDR3 protein. The data show around 100,000 distinct CDR3 sequences, 13% to 15% seen once. Study-level findings and limits: Especially in CD8 cells, naive repertoires contained a few larger clonotypes, possibly CD45RA-re-expressing memory cells.

The sequenced sample consisted of naive CD8+ T cells from blood. These receptor sequences come from a human donor in good health.

V is TRBV9 and J is TRBJ2-7; a possible D gene is TRBD1 (6 bases). The CDR3 has 15 residues. V gave up 0 bases and J gave up 0 bases, with 10 bases separating them. Germline loops: CDR1 SGDLS, CDR2 YYNGEE. The CDR3 sequence: CASSVGTARSYEQYF. Written as DNA, the CDR3 is TGTGCCAGCAGCGTAGGGACAGCTCGCTCCTACGAGCAGTACTTC.

The chain carries TRBV7-9 and TRBJ1-1; TRBD1 aligns across 8 bases. CDR1 is SEHNR and CDR2 is FQNEAQ in the germline V gene (reference sequence). The CDR3 covers 17 residues. V gave up 2 bases and J gave up 1 base; unmatched junction bases: 9. The CDR3, as DNA: TGTGCCAGCAGCTTAAGCCCTGGACAGGGAACGAACACTGAAGCTTTCTTT. Translating gives CASSLSPGQGTNTEAFF.

This clonotype showed up many times. The chain joins TRBV11-2 to TRBJ2-1, with D uncertain. V lost 3 bases, J lost 5 bases, and 5 bases lay in between. The germline CDR1 and CDR2 sequences are SGHAT and FQNNGV. The CDR3 spans 12 residues. The CDR3 region has the DNA TGTGCCAGCAGCTTCGACCACAATGAGCAGTTCTTC. Encoded protein: CASSFDHNEQFF.

This sequence joins TRBV7-8 and TRBJ2-7; 7 bases agree with TRBD1. Germline CDR1 is SGHVS and CDR2 is FQNEAQ. V shed 6 bases, J shed 1 base, and the junction held 15 bases outside the gene matches. The CDR3 is 17 amino acids. The DNA of the CDR3 is TGTGCCAGCAGTTTTCCCGAAGCGACAGGGACGTCCTACGAGCAGTACTTC. Translated, it gives CASSFPEATGTSYEQYF.

CDR3 protein: CASSNENRKNIQYF. The CDR3 DNA sequence: TGTGCCAGCAGTAACGAGAACAGGAAAAACATTCAGTACTTC. This chain uses TRBV12-3 or TRBV12-4 with TRBJ2-4; possible D gene TRBD1, 5 bases. V was shortened by 5 bases and J by 4 bases, with 12 bases between the two germline ends. This CDR3 contains 14 residues.

The genes are TRBV18 and TRBJ2-3; D might be TRBD2 (8 bases). Deletions cut 8 bases from V and 7 bases from J, with 19 bases between. Germline V gene lookup returns CDR1 KGHSH and CDR2 LQKENI. The CDR3 is 14 residues long. The CDR3 DNA reads TGTGCCAGCCTCAGGGACAGCGGGGGAAATACGCAGTATTTT. It yields the protein CASLRDSGGNTQYF.

This clonotype was counted once. V is TRBV6-2 or TRBV6-3 and J is TRBJ1-1; D not resolved. Germline CDR1 and CDR2: MNHEY and SVGEGT. The CDR3 is 14 amino acids. Deletions cut 7 bases from V and 6 bases from J, with 18 bases between. CDR3 nucleotide sequence: TGTGCCAGCACCCAAGCGAGCAGATTCTCTGAAGCTTTCTTT. Its protein product is CASTQASRFSEAFF.

Written as DNA, the CDR3 is TGTGCCAGCAGCTTAGTACAGAGCAAGCCCTACGAGCAGTACTTC. Its translation: CASSLVQSKPYEQYF. This sequence joins TRBV7-9 and TRBJ2-7; D is ambiguous. The CDR3 totals 15 residues. V was pared by 1 base and J by 2 bases, with 12 bases between. The germline V gene has CDR1 SEHNR and CDR2 FQNEAQ (reference sequence).

In its sample, this clonotype was seen many times. The J gene is TRBJ2-1, the V gene TRBV7-2; no clear D gene. The V end was cut by 1 base, the J end by 6 bases, with 4 bases between. CDR3 size: 12 residues. The germline gives CDR1 SGHTA, CDR2 FQGNSA. The CDR3 nucleotides read TGTGCCAGCAGCTTAGGAGCCAATGAGCAGTTCTTC. Its translation: CASSLGANEQFF. The variable domain in full, completed from reference TRBV7-2 and TRBJ2-1, reads GAGVSQSPSNKVTEKGKDVELRCDPISGHTALYWYRQSLGQGLEFLIYFQGNSAPDKSGLPSDRFSAERTGGSVSTLTIQRTQQEDSAVYLCASSLGANEQFFGPGTRLTVL.

In this sample, this clonotype turned up a few times. The chain joins TRBV27 to TRBJ2-7, with D uncertain. Trimming took off 0 bases at V and 0 bases at J, with 9 bases between the two ends. This CDR3 has 15 residues. In germline, CDR1 is MNHEY, CDR2 SMNVEV (reference sequence). The CDR3 DNA reads TGTGCCAGCAGTTTATCGCAGGCCCTCTCCTACGAGCAGTACTTC. Translating it yields CASSLSQALSYEQYF.

This clonotype has just a few counts. The chain combines TRBV5-1 with TRBJ2-3, with 9 positions matching TRBD2. The V segment lost 7 bases and the J segment 4 bases; nucleotides outside the gene matches: 7. The CDR3 is 14 residues long. In germline, CDR1 is SGHRS, CDR2 YFSETQ. The CDR3 is CASQEREESDTQYF. Written as DNA, the CDR3 is TGCGCCAGCCAAGAGCGGGAGGAATCAGATACGCAGTATTTT.

This clonotype was counted many times. The chain recombines TRBV24-1 with TRBJ2-7; D gene uncertain. The CDR3 runs 13 residues. Trimming removed 6 bases from V and 0 bases from J, with 8 bases in between. The germline CDR1 and CDR2 sequences are KGHDR and SFDVKD. The CDR3 reads CATSSQSSYEQYF. The CDR3 nucleotides are TGTGCCACCAGTTCCCAGAGCTCCTACGAGCAGTACTTC.

The table lists this clonotype with a few counts. V usage is TRBV29-1 and J usage is TRBJ1-5; no reliable D call. The V and J ends lost 2 bases and 1 base respectively, with 12 bases between them. The CDR3 length is 15 residues. CDR1 and CDR2 (germline): SQVTM, ANQGSEA. The CDR3 is CSVESRALSNQPQHF. In DNA form, the CDR3 reads TGCAGCGTTGAATCGAGGGCTCTGAGCAATCAGCCCCAGCATTTT.

This clonotype appeared a few times. The chain employs TRBV7-9 and TRBJ1-5, with D uncertain. This CDR3 has 12 residues. Trimming left V 5 bases short and J 7 bases short, with 9 bases between. Germline V gene lookup returns CDR1 SEHNR and CDR2 FQNEAQ (reference sequence). The CDR3 nucleotides are TGTGCCAGCAGCCACCTTAGCCAGCCCCAGCATTTT. Its translation: CASSHLSQPQHF. The complete variable domain, with remaining parts taken from reference TRBV7-9 and TRBJ1-5, reads DTGVSQNPRHKITKRGQNVTFRCDPISEHNRLYWYRQTLGQGPEFLTYFQNEAQLEKSRLLSDRFSAERPKGSFSTLEIQRTEQGDSAMYLCASSHLSQPQHFGDGTRLSIL.

This clonotype was seen a handful of times. The J gene is TRBJ2-7, the V gene TRBV20-1, with 7 bases lining up with TRBD1. Germline CDR1 reads DFQATT; CDR2 reads SNEGSKA (reference sequence). The CDR3 runs to 12 residues. With 5 bases clipped from V and 3 bases from J, the junction kept 4 bases outside the gene matches. The DNA of the CDR3 is TGCAGTGCTTCGGGACAGAACTACGAGCAGTACTTC. Protein sequence: CSASGQNYEQYF.

V usage is TRBV7-9 and J usage is TRBJ2-2; TRBD2 is a possible D gene (6 bases). The germline CDR1 and CDR2 sequences are SEHNR and FQNEAQ (reference sequence). Trimming cost V 3 bases and J 1 base, with 12 bases left between them. The CDR3 runs to 16 residues. Here the CDR3 DNA reads TGTGCCAGCAGCTTTCGCGGGGTCGAGAACACCGGGGAGCTGTTTTTT. Protein product: CASSFRGVENTGELFF.

Here the CDR3 DNA reads TGTGCCAGCAAGGAGGGAGGGAATGAGCAGTTCTTC. It encodes CASKEGGNEQFF. This chain joins TRBV11-1 and TRBJ2-1; TRBD2 matches at 7 bases. Germline V CDR1 and CDR2: SGHAT, FQDESV (reference sequence). V lost 7 bases, J lost 7 bases, and 4 bases stayed unmatched. The CDR3 sequence is 12 residues long.